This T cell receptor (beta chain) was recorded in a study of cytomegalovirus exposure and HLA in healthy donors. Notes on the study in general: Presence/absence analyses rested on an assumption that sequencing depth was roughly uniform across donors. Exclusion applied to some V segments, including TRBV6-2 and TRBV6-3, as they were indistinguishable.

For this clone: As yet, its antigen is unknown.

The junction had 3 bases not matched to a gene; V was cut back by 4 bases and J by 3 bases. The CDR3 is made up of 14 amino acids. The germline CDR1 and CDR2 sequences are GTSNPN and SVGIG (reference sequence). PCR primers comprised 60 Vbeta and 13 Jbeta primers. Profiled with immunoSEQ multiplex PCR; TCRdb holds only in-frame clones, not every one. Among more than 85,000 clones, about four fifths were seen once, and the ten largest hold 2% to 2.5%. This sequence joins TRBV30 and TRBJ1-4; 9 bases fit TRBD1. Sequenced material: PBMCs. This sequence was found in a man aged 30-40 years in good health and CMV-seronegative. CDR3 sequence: CAWTRTGANEKLFF. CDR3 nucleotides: TGTGCCTGGACCAGGACAGGGGCTAATGAAAAACTGTTTTTT.